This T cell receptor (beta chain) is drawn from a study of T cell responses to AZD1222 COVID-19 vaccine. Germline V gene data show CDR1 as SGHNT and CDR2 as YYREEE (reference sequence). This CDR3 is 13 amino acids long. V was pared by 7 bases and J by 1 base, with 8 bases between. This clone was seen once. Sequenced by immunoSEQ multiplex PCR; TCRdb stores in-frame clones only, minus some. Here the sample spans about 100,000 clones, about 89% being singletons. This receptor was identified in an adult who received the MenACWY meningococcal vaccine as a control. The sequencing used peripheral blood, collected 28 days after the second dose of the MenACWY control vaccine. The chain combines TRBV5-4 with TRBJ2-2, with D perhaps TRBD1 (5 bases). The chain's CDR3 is CASGGQNTGELFF. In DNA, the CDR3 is TGTGCCAGCGGCGGACAGAACACCGGGGAGCTGTTTTTT.